This section outlines one T cell receptor (beta chain) sequence together with its context. The germline CDR1 and CDR2 sequences are SGHRS and YFSETQ. The CDR3 is 15 amino acids. Trimming at V came to 5 bases and at J to 3 bases, leaving 7 bases not matched to a gene. These data originate in a study of blood T cell repertoires in COVID-19. Study summary: COVID-19 samples from acute and convalescent phases originated in the United States, Italy and Spain. T cells, B-cell-depleted T cells, or PBMCs supplied cDNA or gDNA.

Original processing notes: By means of reference gene primer amplification, nucleated cell counts were estimated. Clones were sequenced by immunoSEQ multiplex PCR, and TCRdb holds only the in-frame ones, with some missing. The D gene and trimming were derived from the DNA, and the V and J assignments and clone size from that table. Of 70,000 to 95,000 clones listed, approximately 85% were seen once; the top ten hold about 7%. J is TRBJ1-1 and V is TRBV5-1, with TRBD1 matching 10 bases. Sample: peripheral blood. This clonotype originated in a man between 65 and 80 years old with acute or convalescent COVID-19. The CDR3 spells CASSRQGARDTEAFF. DNA for the CDR3: TGCGCCAGCAGTCGACAGGGGGCGCGAGACACTGAAGCTTTCTTT.